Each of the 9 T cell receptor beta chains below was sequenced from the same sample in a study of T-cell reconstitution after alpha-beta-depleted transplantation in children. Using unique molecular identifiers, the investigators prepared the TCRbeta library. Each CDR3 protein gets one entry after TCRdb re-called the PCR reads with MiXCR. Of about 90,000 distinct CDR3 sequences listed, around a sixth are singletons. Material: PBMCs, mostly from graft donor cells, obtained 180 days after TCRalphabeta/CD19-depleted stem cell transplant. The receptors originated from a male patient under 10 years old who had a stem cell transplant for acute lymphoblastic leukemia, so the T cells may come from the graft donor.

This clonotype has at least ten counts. The DNA of the CDR3 is TGTGCCATCAGTGGTATGGGTGAGGAGACCCAGTACTTC. Its protein is CAISGMGEETQYF. The rearrangement joins TRBV10-3 to TRBJ2-5, with D uncertain. Germline CDR1 ENHRY, CDR2 SYGVKD. The V end lost 4 bases, the J end lost 5 bases, and 11 bases lay between the germline ends. The CDR3 is made up of 13 amino acids.

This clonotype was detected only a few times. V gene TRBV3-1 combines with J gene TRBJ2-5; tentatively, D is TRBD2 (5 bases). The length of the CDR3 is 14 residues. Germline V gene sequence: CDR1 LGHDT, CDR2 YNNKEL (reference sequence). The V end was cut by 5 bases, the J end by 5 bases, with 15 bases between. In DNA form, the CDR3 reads TGTGCCAGCAGCGGGGAGCGGTCCGGGGAGACCCAGTACTTC. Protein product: CASSGERSGETQYF.

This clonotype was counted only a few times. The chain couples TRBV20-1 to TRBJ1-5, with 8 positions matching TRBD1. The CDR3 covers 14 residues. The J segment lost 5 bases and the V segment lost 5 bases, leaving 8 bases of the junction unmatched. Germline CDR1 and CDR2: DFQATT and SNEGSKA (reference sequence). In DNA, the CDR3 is TGCAGTGCTTTTGGACAGGGAATCGATCAGCCCCAGCATTTT. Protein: CSAFGQGIDQPQHF.

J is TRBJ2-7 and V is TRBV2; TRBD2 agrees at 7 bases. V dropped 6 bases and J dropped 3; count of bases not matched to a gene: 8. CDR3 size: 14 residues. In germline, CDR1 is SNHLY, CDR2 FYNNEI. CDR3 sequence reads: CASRWGGLNYEQYF. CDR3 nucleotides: TGTGCCAGCAGATGGGGAGGGCTAAACTACGAGCAGTACTTC.

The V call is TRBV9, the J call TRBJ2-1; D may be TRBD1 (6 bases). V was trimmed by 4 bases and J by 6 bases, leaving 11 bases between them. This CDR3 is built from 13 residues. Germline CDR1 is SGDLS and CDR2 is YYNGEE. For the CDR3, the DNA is TGTGCCAGCAGCCCACAGGGTACCAATGAGCAGTTCTTC. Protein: CASSPQGTNEQFF. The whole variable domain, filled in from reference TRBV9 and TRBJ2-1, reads DSGVTQTPKHLITATGQRVTLRCSPRSGDLSVYWYQQSLDQGLQFLIQYYNGEERAKGNILERFSAQQFPDLHSELNLSSLELGDSALYFCASSPQGTNEQFFGPGTRLTVL.

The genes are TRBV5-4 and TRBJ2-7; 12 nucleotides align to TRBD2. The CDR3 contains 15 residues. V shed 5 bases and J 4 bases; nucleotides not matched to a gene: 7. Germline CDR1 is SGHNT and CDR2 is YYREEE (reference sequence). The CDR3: CASSFLAGGRYEQYF. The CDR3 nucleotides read TGTGCCAGCAGTTTTCTAGCGGGGGGGCGTTACGAGCAGTACTTC.

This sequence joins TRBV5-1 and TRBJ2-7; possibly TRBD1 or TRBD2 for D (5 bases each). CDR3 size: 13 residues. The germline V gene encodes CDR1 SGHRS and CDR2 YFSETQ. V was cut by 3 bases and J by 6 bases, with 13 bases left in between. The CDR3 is CASSSGALGEQYF. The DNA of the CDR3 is TGCGCCAGCAGCTCCGGGGCACTGGGCGAGCAGTACTTC.

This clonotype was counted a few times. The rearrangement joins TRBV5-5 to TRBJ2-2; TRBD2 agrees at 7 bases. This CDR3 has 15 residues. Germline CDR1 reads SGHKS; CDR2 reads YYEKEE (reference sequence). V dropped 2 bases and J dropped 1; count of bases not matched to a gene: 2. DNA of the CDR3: TGTGCCAGCAGCTTCCTAGCGGTGAACACCGGGGAGCTGTTTTTT. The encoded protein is CASSFLAVNTGELFF. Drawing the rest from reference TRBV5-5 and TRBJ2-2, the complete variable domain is DAGVTQSPTHLIKTRGQQVTLRCSPISGHKSVSWYQQVLGQGPQFIFQYYEKEERGRGNFPDRFSARQFPNYSSELNVNALLLGDSALYLCASSFLAVNTGELFFGEGSRLTVL.

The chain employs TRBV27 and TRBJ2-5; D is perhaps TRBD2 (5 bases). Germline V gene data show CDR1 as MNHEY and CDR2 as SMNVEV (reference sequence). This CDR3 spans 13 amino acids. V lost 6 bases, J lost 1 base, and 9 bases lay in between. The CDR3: CASSAGIQETQYF. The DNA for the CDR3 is TGTGCCAGCAGCGCCGGGATCCAAGAGACCCAGTACTTC.